What follows describes a single T cell receptor beta chain. Its antigen is still unknown. Libraries were prepared by immunoSEQ multiplex PCR; TCRdb keeps only in-frame clonotypes and omits some of them. The sample holds over a million clones; more than 60% are singletons and the top ten take about 1.5%. Trimming removed 2 bases at V and 6 bases at J, with 5 bases between. This CDR3 is built from 12 residues. The germline V gene encodes CDR1 MNHNS and CDR2 SASEGT. These data belong to a study of shared clonotypes between healthy human individuals. Study summary: Three plates each covered CD4 naive and memory; CD8 naive two, CD8 memory one. Study-level findings and limits: Generation of non-shared clonotypes was less probable than generation of clonotypes shared by all four donors.

Input material: memory CD4+ T cells sorted from blood. Subset noted: CD45RA-negative fraction. The chain recombines TRBV6-1 with TRBJ1-3; D remains unclear. This TCR derives from a young man in good health. The CDR3 spells CASSENENTIYF. Here the CDR3 DNA reads TGTGCCAGCAGTGAAAATGAAAACACCATATATTTT.